Each of the 17 T cell receptor beta chains below was sequenced from the same sample in a study of regulatory T cells in long-lasting Graves disease. Time point described: newly diagnosed GD, antithyroid drugs for less than 3 months. TCR sequences were obtained from RNA taken from PBMCs. iRepertoire HTBI primers and Arm-PCR of CDR3 regions built TCR beta libraries. MiXCR was run by TCRdb on the multiplex PCR reads, yielding one entry per CDR3 protein. The repertoire holds around 230,000 distinct CDR3 sequences, with around 18% as singletons. The sample here was peripheral blood mononuclear cells (PBMCs), taken at new diagnosis, from a patient treated with antithyroid drugs. These receptors were collected from a female donor with Graves disease.

The gene calls are TRBV6-2 or TRBV6-3 and TRBJ1-5; D is possibly TRBD1 (5 bases). There are 11 residues in the CDR3. Germline CDR1 is MNHEY and CDR2 is SVGEGT. V was shortened by 4 bases and J by 13 bases, with 11 bases between the two germline ends. The CDR3 protein is CASSLGQAQHF. The CDR3 coding sequence is TGTGCCAGCAGTTTGGGGCAAGCGCAGCATTTT.

This rearrangement joins TRBV7-2 to TRBJ2-1; the D gene could be TRBD1 or TRBD2 (6 bases each). Trimming removed 5 bases from V and 7 bases from J, with 27 bases in between. The germline CDR1 and CDR2 sequences are SGHTA and FQGNSA. This CDR3 has 18 residues. The CDR3 is CASSQYGPGALLGNEQFF. As DNA, the CDR3 is TGTGCCAGCAGCCAATATGGCCCGGGGGCCCTCCTGGGGAATGAGCAGTTCTTC.

This clonotype showed up many times. The CDR3 is CASSFLLTGGEQYF. DNA for the CDR3: TGTGCCAGCAGCTTCCTGTTGACAGGAGGCGAGCAGTACTTC. This chain uses TRBV7-9 with TRBJ2-7, with D tentatively TRBD1 (6 bases). V was trimmed by 3 bases and J by 6 bases, leaving 15 bases between them. The CDR3 extends over 14 amino acids. Germline V gives CDR1 SEHNR, CDR2 FQNEAQ (reference sequence). Full variable domain (rest looked up from reference TRBV7-9 and TRBJ2-7): DTGVSQNPRHKITKRGQNVTFRCDPISEHNRLYWYRQTLGQGPEFLTYFQNEAQLEKSRLLSDRFSAERPKGSFSTLEIQRTEQGDSAMYLCASSFLLTGGEQYFGPGTRLTVT.

This clonotype was detected many times. V gene TRBV11-2 combines with J gene TRBJ2-7, with D possibly being TRBD1 or TRBD2 (5 bases each). CDR1 is SGHAT and CDR2 is FQNNGV in the germline V gene. The CDR3 is made up of 17 amino acids. V was shortened by 6 bases and J by 5 bases, with 26 bases between the two germline ends. DNA for the CDR3: TGTGCCAGCAGGCCCGGGACCCGAGGTGCGTCCGTCCACGAGCAGTACTTC. Its protein is CASRPGTRGASVHEQYF.

At least ten counts were recorded for this clonotype. The chain links TRBV20-1 to TRBJ2-5; D unresolved. The germline V gene encodes CDR1 DFQATT and CDR2 SNEGSKA (reference sequence). V lost 2 bases, J lost 5 bases, and 12 bases lay in between. This CDR3 is built from 13 residues. The CDR3 region has the DNA TGCAGTGCTAGATATGGGGTGATGGAGACCCAGTACTTC. Translation: CSARYGVMETQYF.

At least ten counts were recorded for this clonotype. The rearrangement uses TRBV2 and TRBJ2-7; D is possibly TRBD1 (5 bases). V was shortened by 7 bases and J by 2 bases, with 15 bases between the two germline ends. The V gene's germline CDR1 is SNHLY and CDR2 FYNNEI. This CDR3 contains 14 residues. The CDR3 DNA follows: TGTGCCAGCACCGAAAGTTCAGGGACCTACGAGCAGTACTTC. Its translation is CASTESSGTYEQYF.

Notes on this clonotype: A much larger clone is a single base away; this may be a read error. V usage is TRBV10-3 and J usage is TRBJ1-1; a weak D match, TRBD1 (5 bases). The CDR3 has 15 residues. V was pared by 4 bases and J by 3 bases, with 15 bases between. Germline lookup yields CDR1 ENHRY and CDR2 SYGVKD. The CDR3 reads CAISGLGQTDTEAFF. The CDR3 bases are TGTGCCATCAGTGGGTTAGGACAAACGGACACTGAAGCTTTCTTT.

This clonotype was seen a few times. The rearrangement joins TRBV7-6 to TRBJ2-1; maybe TRBD1 (6 bases). Trimming stripped 5 bases from V and 7 bases from J, with 15 bases between. This CDR3 has 14 residues. CDR1 is SGHVS and CDR2 is FNYEAQ in the germline V gene. The CDR3 DNA is TGTGCCAGCAGCGTCACAGGGTCTCGGAATGAGCAGTTCTTC. Its translation is CASSVTGSRNEQFF.

The rearrangement joins TRBV2 to TRBJ1-4; D is possibly TRBD1 (5 bases). The germline V gene encodes CDR1 SNHLY and CDR2 FYNNEI. The CDR3 loop spans 16 amino acids. Trimming stripped 0 bases from V and 5 bases from J, with 13 bases between. The CDR3 DNA is TGTGCCAGCAGTGAAGCGCTGACAGCCCGGAATGAAAAACTGTTTTTT. Amino acid sequence: CASSEALTARNEKLFF.

This clonotype was found once. The rearrangement uses TRBV12-3 or TRBV12-4 and TRBJ1-6; D is unclear. Trimming cost V 6 bases and J 2 bases, with 5 bases left between them. The CDR3 covers 13 residues. CDR3 region: CASRDPYNSPLHF. The CDR3, as DNA: TGTGCCAGCAGGGATCCCTATAATTCACCCCTCCACTTT.

V and J are TRBV5-4 and TRBJ2-1; a possible D gene is TRBD2 (5 bases). With 3 bases removed from V and 9 bases from J, the gap between germline ends came to 10 bases. CDR1 and CDR2 from the germline V gene are SGHNT and YYREEE (reference sequence). The CDR3 length is 12 residues. CDR3 sequence: CASSWVGSEQFF. The CDR3 DNA is TGTGCCAGCAGCTGGGTGGGGAGTGAGCAGTTCTTC.

The chain is built from TRBV2 and TRBJ2-2; a weak D match, TRBD2 (6 bases). The V gene lost 4 bases and the J gene lost 5 bases, with 14 bases spanning the gap. Looked up from germline, CDR1 is SNHLY and CDR2 is FYNNEI. This CDR3 comprises 15 residues. This chain's CDR3 is CASSGGGESTGELFF. The CDR3 DNA sequence: TGTGCCAGCAGTGGAGGCGGGGAGAGTACCGGGGAGCTGTTTTTT.

The table lists this clonotype with many counts. The gene calls are TRBV11-3 and TRBJ1-6; D is perhaps TRBD1 (5 bases). This CDR3 has 13 residues. Trimming removed 4 bases from V and 7 bases from J, with 8 bases in between. Germline loops: CDR1 SGHNT, CDR2 YENEEA. Written as DNA, the CDR3 is TGTGCCAGCAGCTGGGACGGGAATTCACCCCTCCACTTT. Protein sequence: CASSWDGNSPLHF.

This clonotype was seen ten or more times. One end of the junction varies from germline; a read error may be responsible. The chain uses TRBV20-1 and TRBJ2-7, with TRBD1 matching 7 bases. CDR1 is DFQATT, CDR2 SNEGSKA, per germline (reference sequence). The CDR3 runs 13 residues. The CDR3 nucleotides are TGCAGCGCTAGTTGGCAGGGGGTTTACGAGCAGTACTTC. As protein: CSASWQGVYEQYF.

This clonotype was found many times. J is TRBJ2-1 and V is TRBV20-1; 8 bases align to TRBD2. Germline CDR1 is DFQATT and CDR2 is SNEGSKA (reference sequence). The ends lost 1 base at V and 4 bases at J; junction bases unmatched: 9. The CDR3 runs to 16 residues. Written as DNA, the CDR3 is TGCAGTGCTAGAGTCGAGACGGGAGGGCCGTACAATGAGCAGTTCTTC. It encodes CSARVETGGPYNEQFF.

This rearrangement joins TRBV2 to TRBJ2-6; D not resolved. In germline, CDR1 is SNHLY, CDR2 FYNNEI. V gave up 8 bases and J gave up 0 bases, with 17 bases separating them. This CDR3 has 17 residues. In nucleotides, the CDR3 is TGTGCCAGCGGGCCTGGTACAGTTCACTCTGGGGCCAACGTCCTGACTTTC. Its translation: CASGPGTVHSGANVLTF.

The chain is built from TRBV30 and TRBJ1-2; 11 nucleotides line up with TRBD1. The CDR3 loop spans 13 amino acids. The V gene's germline CDR1 is GTSNPN and CDR2 SVGIG (reference sequence). V dropped 4 bases and J dropped 6; count of bases not matched to a gene: 4. CDR3 sequence reads: CAWTKDRGHGYTF. DNA of the CDR3: TGTGCCTGGACCAAGGACAGGGGGCATGGCTACACCTTC. Variable domain in full (rest from reference TRBV30 and TRBJ1-2): SQTIHQWPATLVQPVGSPLSLECTVEGTSNPNLYWYRQAAGRGLQLLFYSVGIGQISSEVPQNLSASRPQDRQFILSSKKLLLSDSGFYLCAWTKDRGHGYTFGSGTRLTVV.